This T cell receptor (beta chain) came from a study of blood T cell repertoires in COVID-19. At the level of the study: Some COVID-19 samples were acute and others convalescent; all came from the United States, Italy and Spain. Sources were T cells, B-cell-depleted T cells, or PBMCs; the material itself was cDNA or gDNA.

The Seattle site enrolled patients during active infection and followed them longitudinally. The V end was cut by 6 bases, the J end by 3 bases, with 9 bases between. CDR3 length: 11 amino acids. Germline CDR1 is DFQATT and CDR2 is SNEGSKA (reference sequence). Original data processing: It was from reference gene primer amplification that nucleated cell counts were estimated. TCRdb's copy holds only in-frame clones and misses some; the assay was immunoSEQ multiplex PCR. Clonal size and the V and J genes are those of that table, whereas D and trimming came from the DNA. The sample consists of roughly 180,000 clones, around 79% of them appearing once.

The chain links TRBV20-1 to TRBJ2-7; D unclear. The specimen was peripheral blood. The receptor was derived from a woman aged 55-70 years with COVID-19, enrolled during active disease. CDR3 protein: CSAADVYEQYF. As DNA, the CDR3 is TGCAGTGCGGCGGATGTCTACGAGCAGTACTTC.